The 24 T cell receptor beta chains presented below share a single source sample, sequenced in a study of cytotoxic CD8 clonotypes in ibrutinib-treated CLL (dated by TCRdb to 2020 to 2023). The time point label of this sample denotes: 12 months on ibrutinib. The method was the immunoSEQ multiplex PCR assay. The table comes from immuneACCESS by way of TCRdb, which keeps in-frame sequences with V and J called. Part of the clones is missing from these tables; in studies checked, under half for an unresolved V gene and the rest for unknown reasons. The sample profile shows about 89,000 clones; about 78% of them were found once. The ten largest clonotypes hold around 30% of the sample. The source material was PBMCs, sampled after 12 months of ibrutinib treatment. Receptors originate from a human donor with chronic lymphocytic leukemia.

This clone was seen a few times. The CDR3 loop is CASSIAGGLSYEQYF. The CDR3 nucleotides are TGCGCCAGCAGCATAGCGGGGGGCTTATCCTACGAGCAGTACTTC. This sequence joins TRBV5-1 and TRBJ2-7; 10 positions agree with TRBD2. Trimming cost V 4 bases and J 1 base; bases outside gene matches: 5. Germline assignment: CDR1 SGHRS and CDR2 YFSETQ. The CDR3 spans 15 residues.

The gene calls are TRBV5-1 and TRBJ2-3; possibly TRBD1 for D (8 bases). This CDR3 has 14 residues. The germline V and J ends were trimmed by 8 bases and 2 bases, with 15 bases remaining between them. The germline V gene encodes CDR1 SGHRS and CDR2 YFSETQ. The CDR3 loop reads CASKTGDYTDTQYF. The CDR3 nucleotides are TGCGCCAGTAAGACAGGGGACTACACAGATACGCAGTATTTT. The whole variable domain, remainder taken from reference TRBV5-1 and TRBJ2-3, is KAGVTQTPRYLIKTRGQQVTLSCSPISGHRSVSWYQQTPGQGLQFLFEYFSETQRNKGNFPGRFSGRQFSNSRSEMNVSTLELGDSALYLCASKTGDYTDTQYFGPGTRLTVL.

J is TRBJ1-2 and V is TRBV28; D unresolved. V lost 6 bases, J lost 8 bases, and 13 bases lay in between. Germline CDR1 is MDHEN and CDR2 is SYDVKM. The CDR3 runs 12 residues. DNA of the CDR3: TGTGCCAGCAGCCACCAGGCGGCGGGCTACACCTTC. It encodes CASSHQAAGYTF.

This chain uses TRBV7-9 with TRBJ2-7; TRBD1 matches at 12 bases. Germline V gene sequence: CDR1 SEHNR, CDR2 FQNEAQ (reference sequence). V gave up 2 bases and J gave up 5 bases; unmatched junction bases: 7. The CDR3 runs to 16 residues. CDR3 bases: TGTGCCAGCAGCTTAACCCCGGGACAGGGGGCCGACGAGCAGTACTTC. Residues: CASSLTPGQGADEQYF. Together with reference TRBV7-9 and TRBJ2-7, the CDR3 gives the full variable domain: DTGVSQNPRHKITKRGQNVTFRCDPISEHNRLYWYRQTLGQGPEFLTYFQNEAQLEKSRLLSDRFSAERPKGSFSTLEIQRTEQGDSAMYLCASSLTPGQGADEQYFGPGTRLTVT.

V gene TRBV2 combines with J gene TRBJ1-3, with D possibly matching TRBD1 (6 bases). CDR3 length: 15 amino acids. V lost 4 bases, J lost 0 bases, and 10 bases lay in between. The germline CDR1 and CDR2 sequences are SNHLY and FYNNEI. CDR3 sequence: CASSGGTPSGNTIYF. CDR3 coding DNA: TGTGCCAGCAGTGGCGGGACACCCTCTGGAAACACCATATATTTT.

A remark on this clone: Other DNA sequences from this sample encode an identical CDR3 as well. The V and J genes are TRBV7-9 and TRBJ1-5; D call uncertain. The germline CDR1 and CDR2 sequences are SEHNR and FQNEAQ (reference sequence). Trimming shortened V by 3 bases and J by 4 bases, and 4 bases separated the two germline ends. CDR3 size: 12 residues. Here the CDR3 reads CASSLGNQPQHF. Here the CDR3 DNA reads TGTGCCAGCAGCTTGGGGAATCAGCCCCAGCATTTT.

The chain recombines TRBV5-6 with TRBJ1-1; D is undetermined. The CDR3 totals 11 residues. Trimming stripped 3 bases from V and 5 bases from J, with 5 bases between. The germline gives CDR1 SGHDT, CDR2 YYEEEE. CDR3 region: CASSSFTEAFF. In DNA, the CDR3 is TGTGCCAGCAGCTCCTTTACTGAAGCTTTCTTT.

The rearrangement joins TRBV11-3 to TRBJ2-3; D tentatively reads TRBD1 or TRBD2 (5 bases each). Germline loops: CDR1 SGHNT, CDR2 YENEEA. Trimming shortened V by 1 base and J by 0 bases, and 11 bases separated the two germline ends. This CDR3 is 16 amino acids long. CDR3 residues: CASSLAGASSTDTQYF. In DNA form, the CDR3 reads TGTGCCAGCAGCTTAGCCGGGGCTTCTAGCACAGATACGCAGTATTTT.

The gene calls are TRBV18 and TRBJ2-7; perhaps TRBD1 as D (7 bases). The CDR3 runs to 14 residues. The germline gives CDR1 KGHSH, CDR2 LQKENI. Trimming removed 6 bases at V and 2 bases at J, with 14 bases between. In nucleotides, the CDR3 is TGTGCCAGCTCGCACGGCGGGACAGCCTACGAGCAGTACTTC. The encoded protein is CASSHGGTAYEQYF.

The chain recombines TRBV6-4 with TRBJ2-5; TRBD1 matches 7 bases. This CDR3 contains 14 residues. CDR1 MRHNA and CDR2 SNTAGT come from the germline V gene. The V gene end was trimmed by 7 bases and the J gene end by 7 bases; junction bases not matched to a gene: 12. The CDR3 loop is CASNLRGGLRTQYF. The CDR3, as DNA: TGTGCCAGCAACCTGAGAGGGGGCCTTCGGACCCAGTACTTC.

This clone was counted once. The chain recombines TRBV28 with TRBJ1-1; weak D call: TRBD1 (5 bases). CDR3 size: 14 residues. Germline V lookup: CDR1 MDHEN, CDR2 SYDVKM. The V end lost 6 bases, the J end lost 8 bases, and 19 bases lay between the germline ends. The CDR3 region is CASRRSGGRPEAFF. For the CDR3, the DNA is TGTGCCAGCAGACGCTCTGGGGGGAGGCCAGAAGCTTTCTTT.

This clone appeared a few times. The chain combines TRBV19 with TRBJ1-3; 8 bases map to TRBD1. There are 16 residues in the CDR3. Germline V gene sequence: CDR1 LNHDA, CDR2 SQIVND (reference sequence). The V gene end was trimmed by 5 bases and the J gene end by 3 bases; junction bases not matched to a gene: 9. The CDR3 is CASSPRTGMDGNTIYF. The DNA for the CDR3 is TGTGCCAGTAGTCCCCGGACAGGGATGGATGGAAACACCATATATTTT.

The V and J genes are TRBV5-8 and TRBJ1-5, with a tentative D call TRBD1 (5 bases). V was trimmed by 0 bases and J by 3 bases, leaving 10 bases between them. Germline loops: CDR1 SGHTS, CDR2 YDEGEE. CDR3 length equals 15 residues. The CDR3 nucleotides read TGTGCCAGCAGCTTGGAGCGGGGCACCAATCAGCCCCAGCATTTT. It codes for CASSLERGTNQPQHF.

V usage is TRBV9 and J usage is TRBJ2-7; the D gene could be TRBD1 or TRBD2 (5 bases each). V was shortened by 0 bases and J by 7 bases, with 20 bases between the two germline ends. Looked up from germline, CDR1 is SGDLS and CDR2 is YYNGEE. CDR3 length: 16 amino acids. CDR3: CASSVGLPGLASEQYF. DNA for the CDR3: TGTGCCAGCAGCGTAGGTCTGCCAGGGCTAGCCTCAGAGCAGTACTTC. Looking up the rest from reference TRBV9 and TRBJ2-7 gives the full variable domain: DSGVTQTPKHLITATGQRVTLRCSPRSGDLSVYWYQQSLDQGLQFLIQYYNGEERAKGNILERFSAQQFPDLHSELNLSSLELGDSALYFCASSVGLPGLASEQYFGPGTRLTVT.

CDR3 nucleotide sequence: TGCGCCAGCAGCCAGGGGACAGGGAAGGCTAACTATGGCTACACCTTC. Translation gives CASSQGTGKANYGYTF. The chain recombines TRBV5-1 with TRBJ1-2, with TRBD1 matching 9 bases. This CDR3 comprises 16 residues. Germline trimming cut 4 bases from V and 0 bases from J; bases unmatched to any gene: 7. Germline V gene sequence: CDR1 SGHRS, CDR2 YFSETQ. Using reference TRBV5-1 and TRBJ1-2 for the parts outside the CDR3, the full variable domain is KAGVTQTPRYLIKTRGQQVTLSCSPISGHRSVSWYQQTPGQGLQFLFEYFSETQRNKGNFPGRFSGRQFSNSRSEMNVSTLELGDSALYLCASSQGTGKANYGYTFGSGTRLTVV.

The V call is TRBV6-1, the J call TRBJ2-5, with 7 nucleotides matching TRBD2. The J segment lost 5 bases and the V segment lost 8 bases, leaving 11 bases of the junction unmatched. Germline CDR1 MNHNS, CDR2 SASEGT. The CDR3 consists of 14 residues. CDR3 sequence reads: CASALLSGEETQYF. DNA for the CDR3: TGTGCCAGCGCTCTTTTAAGCGGGGAGGAGACCCAGTACTTC.

The gene calls are TRBV5-1 and TRBJ2-1, with D tentatively TRBD2 (6 bases). Trimming took off 3 bases at V and 5 bases at J, with 18 bases between the two ends. The CDR3 totals 16 residues. Germline values: CDR1 SGHRS, CDR2 YFSETQ. The CDR3 loop is CASSYSGGSGDNEQFF. The CDR3 DNA sequence: TGCGCCAGCAGCTACAGCGGAGGGTCGGGAGACAATGAGCAGTTCTTC. Variable domain in full (rest from reference TRBV5-1 and TRBJ2-1): KAGVTQTPRYLIKTRGQQVTLSCSPISGHRSVSWYQQTPGQGLQFLFEYFSETQRNKGNFPGRFSGRQFSNSRSEMNVSTLELGDSALYLCASSYSGGSGDNEQFFGPGTRLTVL.

V gene TRBV25-1 combines with J gene TRBJ1-5; D is undetermined. The CDR3 has 12 amino acids. Germline CDR1 reads MGHDK; CDR2 reads SYGVNS. Trimming shortened V by 5 bases and J by 9 bases, and 11 bases separated the two germline ends. This CDR3 reads CASSHGLRPQHF. For the CDR3, the DNA is TGTGCCAGCAGTCACGGGTTGCGGCCCCAGCATTTT.

The chain has TRBV5-6 and TRBJ2-3; D possibly corresponds to TRBD2 (6 bases). This CDR3 has 14 residues. In germline, CDR1 is SGHDT, CDR2 YYEEEE. V lost 7 bases and J 0 bases, leaving 12 bases between the germline ends. The DNA for the CDR3 is TGTGCCAGCTGTCGGAGGGTTAGCACAGATACGCAGTATTTT. The encoded protein is CASCRRVSTDTQYF.

This chain uses TRBV7-2 with TRBJ2-7; 8 positions agree with TRBD1. After removal of 1 base from V and 11 bases from J, the junction contained 4 bases not matched to a gene. The CDR3 length is 12 residues. CDR1 and CDR2 from the germline V gene are SGHTA and FQGNSA. The CDR3: CASSLERQGKYF. The DNA for the CDR3 is TGTGCCAGCAGCTTAGAAAGACAGGGGAAGTACTTC.

The rearrangement uses TRBV29-1 and TRBJ1-1; 7 bases fit TRBD1. CDR1 is SQVTM, CDR2 ANQGSEA, per germline. The length of the CDR3 is 13 residues. CDR3 region: CRVLTGRGTEAFF. The CDR3 DNA reads TGCAGAGTCCTGACAGGGCGGGGTACTGAAGCTTTCTTT.

This clone was counted between two and nine times. Additional DNA sequences in this sample encode the identical CDR3. The chain has TRBV18 and TRBJ1-1, with D tentatively TRBD1 (5 bases). CDR3 length: 14 amino acids. Germline CDR1 and CDR2: KGHSH and LQKENI. Trimming took 3 bases from V and 0 from J, leaving 8 bases between them. CDR3 region: CASSPGTVNTEAFF. As DNA, the CDR3 is TGTGCCAGCTCACCGGGGACGGTGAACACTGAAGCTTTCTTT.

A single count supports this clone. The rearrangement joins TRBV12-5 to TRBJ2-7; D gene unclear. Germline loops: CDR1 LGHNT, CDR2 FRNRAP. This CDR3 is built from 12 residues. The V end was cut by 6 bases, the J end by 4 bases, with 10 bases between. CDR3 coding DNA: TGTGCTAGTGGAAAAATAGGGTACGAGCAGTACTTC. It translates to CASGKIGYEQYF.

V usage is TRBV11-3 and J usage is TRBJ1-1; D possibly corresponds to TRBD1 (5 bases). This CDR3 is 16 amino acids long. Germline V lookup: CDR1 SGHNT, CDR2 YENEEA. V gave up 1 base and J gave up 0 bases, with 12 bases separating them. The CDR3 bases are TGTGCCAGCAGCTTAGCAGGCGTGGGGGTGAACACTGAAGCTTTCTTT. It specifies CASSLAGVGVNTEAFF.